These T cell receptor beta chains were read from a single sample in a study of T cell clones after liver transplantation. Here immunoSEQ multiplex PCR was the method, and the copy in TCRdb shows in-frame clones only, minus some. The sample has some 57,000 clones; 70% to 75% are singletons. The sequences come from CD4+ T cells from blood, collected at the 22-month timepoint. All receptors come from a human patient who received a liver transplant. Some T cells may originate from the graft donor. Both conserved end residues are trimmed from each CDR3. D genes are given only for firm matches. Expanded clones are given a class, and other clones once, few, many or no size at all.

>TRBV6-5|-|-|TRBJ1-2
ASRLSGPSGDYT
>TRBV6-1|-|-|TRBJ1-5
ASSEATGAGNQPQH
>TRBV15|-|many|TRBJ1-4
ATTKPMGSDEKLF
>TRBV6-5|TRBD2|-|TRBJ2-7
ASRQAWGGSYEQY
>TRBV18|-|-|TRBJ1-1
ASSPRSGRNTEAF
>TRBV18|-|few|TRBJ1-1
ASSPNPDTLAF
>TRBV2|TRBD2|-|TRBJ2-1
ASSSTSGGAVEQF
>TRBV18|-|once|TRBJ1-1
ASSPLGLPQRGTEAF
>TRBV14|-|-|TRBJ1-1
ASSQEGWYRDTEAF
>TRBV21-1|-|once|TRBJ2-7
ASSKALRATYEQY
>TRBV28|-|-|TRBJ1-1
ASSFAAAEAF
>TRBV11-2|TRBD2|-|TRBJ2-1
ASSFGLAVNEQF
>TRBV4-2|TRBD2|-|TRBJ2-1
ASSQELAGGGEQF
>TRBV30|TRBD1|-|TRBJ1-4
AWDRDRGRGANEKLF
>TRBV7-2|-|few|TRBJ1-5
ASSLARQAGQPQH
>TRBV25-1|TRBD2|-|TRBJ2-5
ASSGTSGGAETQY
>TRBV19|-|-|TRBJ1-1
ASSTQGNTEAF
>TRBV19|TRBD2|-|TRBJ2-3
ASSGTSGEWTDTQY
>TRBV5-4|-|once|TRBJ1-3
ASSFDPGNTIY
>TRBV2|-|many|TRBJ1-5
ASSEVISNQPQH
>TRBV2|TRBD1|once|TRBJ1-2
ASSLLGGQGDGYT
>TRBV7-8|-|-|TRBJ2-7
ASSFQGTYEQY